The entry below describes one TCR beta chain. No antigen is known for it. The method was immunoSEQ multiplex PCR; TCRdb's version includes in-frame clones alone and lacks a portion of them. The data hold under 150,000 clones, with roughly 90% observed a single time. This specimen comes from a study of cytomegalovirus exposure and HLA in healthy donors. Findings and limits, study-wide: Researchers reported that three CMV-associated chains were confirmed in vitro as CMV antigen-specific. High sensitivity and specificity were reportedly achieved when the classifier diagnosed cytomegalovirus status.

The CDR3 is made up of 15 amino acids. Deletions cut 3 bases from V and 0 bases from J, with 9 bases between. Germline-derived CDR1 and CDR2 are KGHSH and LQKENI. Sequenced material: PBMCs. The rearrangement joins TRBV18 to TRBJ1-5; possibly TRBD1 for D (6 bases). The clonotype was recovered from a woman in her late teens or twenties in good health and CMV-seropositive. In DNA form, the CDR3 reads TGTGCCAGCTCACCGGGACAACATAGCAATCAGCCCCAGCATTTT. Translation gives CASSPGQHSNQPQHF. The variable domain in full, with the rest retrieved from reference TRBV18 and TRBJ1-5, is NAGVMQNPRHLVRRRGQEARLRCSPMKGHSHVYWYRQLPEEGLKFMVYLQKENIIDESGMPKERFSAEFPKEGPSILRIQQVVRGDSAAYFCASSPGQHSNQPQHFGDGTRLSIL.